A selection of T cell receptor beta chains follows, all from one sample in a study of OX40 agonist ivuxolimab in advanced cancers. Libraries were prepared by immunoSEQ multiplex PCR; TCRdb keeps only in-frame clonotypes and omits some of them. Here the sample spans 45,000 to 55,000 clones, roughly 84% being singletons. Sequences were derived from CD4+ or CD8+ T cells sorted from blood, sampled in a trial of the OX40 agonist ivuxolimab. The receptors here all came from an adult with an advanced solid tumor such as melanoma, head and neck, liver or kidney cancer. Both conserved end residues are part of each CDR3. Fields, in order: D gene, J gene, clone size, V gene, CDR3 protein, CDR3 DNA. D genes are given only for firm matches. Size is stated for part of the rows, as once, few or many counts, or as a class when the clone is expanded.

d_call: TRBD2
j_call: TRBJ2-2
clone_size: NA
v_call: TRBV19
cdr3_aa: CASSMPMWGEREGRTGELFF
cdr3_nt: TGTGCCAGTAGTATGCCGATGTGGGGCGAGCGGGAGGGAAGGACCGGGGAGCTGTTTTTT

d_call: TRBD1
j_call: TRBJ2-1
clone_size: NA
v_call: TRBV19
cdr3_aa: CASSIGQGAADEQFF
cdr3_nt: TGTGCCAGTAGTATAGGACAGGGTGCCGCCGATGAGCAGTTCTTC

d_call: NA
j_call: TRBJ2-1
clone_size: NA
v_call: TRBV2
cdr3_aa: CASSERREQFF
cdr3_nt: TGTGCCAGCAGTGAACGGCGTGAGCAGTTCTTC

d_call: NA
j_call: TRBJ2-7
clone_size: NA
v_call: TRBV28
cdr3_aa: CASSFRGFPYEQYF
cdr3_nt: TGTGCCAGCAGTTTTAGGGGGTTCCCCTACGAGCAGTACTTC

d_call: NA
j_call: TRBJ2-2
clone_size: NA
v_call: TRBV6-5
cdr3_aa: CASSYSWTANTGELFF
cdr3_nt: TGTGCCAGCAGTTACTCCTGGACAGCGAACACCGGGGAGCTGTTTTTT

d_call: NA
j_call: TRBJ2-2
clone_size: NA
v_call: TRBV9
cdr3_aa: CASSVAPQGNTGELFF
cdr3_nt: TGTGCCAGCAGCGTAGCTCCACAGGGGAACACCGGGGAGCTGTTTTTT

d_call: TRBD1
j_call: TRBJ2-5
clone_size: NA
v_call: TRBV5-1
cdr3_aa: CASSPGQIQETQYF
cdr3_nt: TGCGCCAGCAGCCCGGGACAGATACAAGAGACCCAGTACTTC

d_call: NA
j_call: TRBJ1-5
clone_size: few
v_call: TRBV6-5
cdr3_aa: CASSYSKGQPQHF
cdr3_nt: TGTGCCAGCAGTTACTCGAAAGGTCAGCCCCAGCATTTT

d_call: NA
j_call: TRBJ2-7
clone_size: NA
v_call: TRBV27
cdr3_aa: CASSSQGGYEQYF
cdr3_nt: TGTGCCAGCAGTTCCCAGGGGGGCTACGAGCAGTACTTC

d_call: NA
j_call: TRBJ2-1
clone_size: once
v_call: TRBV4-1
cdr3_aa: CASSQRVMGLGYNEQFF
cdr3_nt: TGCGCCAGCAGCCAAAGAGTGATGGGCCTTGGGTACAATGAGCAGTTCTTC

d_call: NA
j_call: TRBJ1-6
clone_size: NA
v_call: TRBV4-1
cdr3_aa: CASSQGSGASYNSPLHF
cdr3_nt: TGCGCCAGCAGCCAAGGCTCGGGCGCCAGCTATAATTCACCCCTCCACTTT

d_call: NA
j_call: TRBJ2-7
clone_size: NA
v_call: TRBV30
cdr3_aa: CAWSDPRGRREQYF
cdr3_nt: TGTGCCTGGAGCGATCCCCGCGGAAGGAGGGAGCAGTACTTC

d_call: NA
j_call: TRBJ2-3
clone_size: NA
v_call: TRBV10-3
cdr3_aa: CAIRGPSTDTQYF
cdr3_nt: TGTGCCATTCGGGGACCAAGCACAGATACGCAGTATTTT

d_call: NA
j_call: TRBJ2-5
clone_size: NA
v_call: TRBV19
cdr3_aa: CASSHRAPQETQYF
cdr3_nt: TGTGCCAGTAGTCACAGGGCTCCCCAAGAGACCCAGTACTTC

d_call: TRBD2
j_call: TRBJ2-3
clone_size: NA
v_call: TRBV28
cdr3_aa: CASSPTVAGVEGDTQYF
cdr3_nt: TGTGCCAGCAGTCCGACGGTAGCGGGAGTGGAGGGAGATACGCAGTATTTT

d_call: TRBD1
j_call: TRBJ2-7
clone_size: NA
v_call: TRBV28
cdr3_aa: CASSPRDRDYEQYF
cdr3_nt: TGTGCCAGCAGTCCCAGGGACAGGGACTACGAGCAGTACTTC

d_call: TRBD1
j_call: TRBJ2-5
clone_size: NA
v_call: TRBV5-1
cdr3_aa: CASSQGSGTGYETQYF
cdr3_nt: TGCGCCAGCAGCCAAGGGTCCGGGACAGGGTACGAGACCCAGTACTTC

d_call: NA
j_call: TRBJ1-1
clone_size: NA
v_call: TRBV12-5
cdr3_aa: CASGFGVSTEAFF
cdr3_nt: TGTGCTAGTGGTTTTGGGGTGTCGACTGAAGCTTTCTTT

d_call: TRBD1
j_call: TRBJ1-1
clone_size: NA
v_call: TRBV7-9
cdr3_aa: CASSSRRDRGRGTEAFF
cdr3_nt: TGTGCCAGCAGCTCCCGGAGGGACAGGGGGCGGGGTACTGAAGCTTTCTTT

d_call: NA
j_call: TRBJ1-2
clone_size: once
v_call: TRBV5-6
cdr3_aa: CASSLGPGTYYGYTF
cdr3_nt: TGTGCCAGCAGCTTGGGCCCCGGGACTTACTATGGCTACACCTTC

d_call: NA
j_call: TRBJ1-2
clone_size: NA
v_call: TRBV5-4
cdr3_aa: CASSLDSRQGYGYTF
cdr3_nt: TGTGCCAGCAGCTTGGACAGCAGGCAGGGCTATGGCTACACCTTC

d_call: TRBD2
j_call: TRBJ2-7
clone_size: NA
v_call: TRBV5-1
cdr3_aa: CASSQSGSSYEQYF
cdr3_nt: TGCGCCAGCAGCCAGAGCGGGAGTAGTTACGAGCAGTACTTC

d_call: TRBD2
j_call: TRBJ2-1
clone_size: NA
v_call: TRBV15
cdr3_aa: CATSRTSGRDEQFF
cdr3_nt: TGTGCCACCAGCAGGACTAGCGGGAGGGATGAGCAGTTCTTC

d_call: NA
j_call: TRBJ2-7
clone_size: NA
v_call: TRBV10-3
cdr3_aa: CAISRQGGAYEQYF
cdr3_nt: TGTGCCATCAGCCGACAGGGAGGCGCCTACGAGCAGTACTTC

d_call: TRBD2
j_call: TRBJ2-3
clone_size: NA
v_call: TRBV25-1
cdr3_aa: CASGAGGTDTQYF
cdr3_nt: TGTGCCAGCGGGGCGGGGGGCACAGATACGCAGTATTTT

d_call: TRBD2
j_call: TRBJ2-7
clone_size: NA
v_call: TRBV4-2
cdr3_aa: CASSLSLGVAGYEQYF
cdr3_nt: TGTGCCAGCAGCCTCAGCCTCGGGGTAGCGGGATACGAGCAGTACTTC

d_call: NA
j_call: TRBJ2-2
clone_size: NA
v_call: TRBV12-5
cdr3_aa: CASGPYRGGTGELFF
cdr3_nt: TGTGCTAGTGGTCCGTACAGGGGGGGGACCGGGGAGCTGTTTTTT

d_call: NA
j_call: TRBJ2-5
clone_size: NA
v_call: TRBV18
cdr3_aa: CASSPRWGYQETQYF
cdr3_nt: TGTGCCAGCTCACCGCGCTGGGGGTACCAAGAGACCCAGTACTTC

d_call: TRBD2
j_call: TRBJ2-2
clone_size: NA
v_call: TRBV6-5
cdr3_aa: CASRSLAGDTGELFF
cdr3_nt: TGTGCCAGCAGGTCCCTAGCGGGCGACACCGGGGAGCTGTTTTTT

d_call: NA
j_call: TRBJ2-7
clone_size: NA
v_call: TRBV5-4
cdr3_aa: CASSLGTYYEQYF
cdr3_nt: TGTGCCAGCAGCTTGGGGACATACTACGAGCAGTACTTC

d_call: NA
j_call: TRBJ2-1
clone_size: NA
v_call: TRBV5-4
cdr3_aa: CASSLGRASGPYNEQFF
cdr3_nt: TGTGCCAGCAGCTTGGGTCGGGCCTCGGGGCCCTACAATGAGCAGTTCTTC

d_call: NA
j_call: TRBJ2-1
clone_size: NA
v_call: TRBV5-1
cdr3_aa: CASSYEGSEQFF
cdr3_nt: TGCGCCAGCAGCTATGAAGGGAGTGAGCAGTTCTTC

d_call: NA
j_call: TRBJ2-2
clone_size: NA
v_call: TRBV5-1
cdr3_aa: CASSLRSGSGELFF
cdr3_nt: TGCGCCAGCAGCTTGAGGTCAGGGTCCGGGGAGCTGTTTTTT

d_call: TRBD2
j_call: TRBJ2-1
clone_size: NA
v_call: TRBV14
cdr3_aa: CATKESGSYNEQFF
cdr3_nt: TGTGCCACCAAAGAGAGCGGGAGTTACAATGAGCAGTTCTTC

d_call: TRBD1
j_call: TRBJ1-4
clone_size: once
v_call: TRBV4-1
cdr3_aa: CASSSWDRVATNEKLFF
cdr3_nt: TGCGCCAGCAGCAGCTGGGACAGGGTTGCAACTAATGAAAAACTGTTTTTT

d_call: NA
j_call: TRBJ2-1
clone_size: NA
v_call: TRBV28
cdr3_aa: CASSLSGGYRNEQFF
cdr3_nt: TGTGCCAGCAGTTTATCTGGCGGGTACCGGAATGAGCAGTTCTTC

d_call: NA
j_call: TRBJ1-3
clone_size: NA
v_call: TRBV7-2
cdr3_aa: CASSASSGNTIYF
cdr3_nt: TGTGCCAGCAGCGCCAGCTCTGGAAACACCATATATTTT

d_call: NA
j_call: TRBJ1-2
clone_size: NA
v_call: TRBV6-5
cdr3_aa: CASRTDSGHGYTF
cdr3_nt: TGTGCCAGCAGAACCGACAGCGGCCATGGCTACACCTTC

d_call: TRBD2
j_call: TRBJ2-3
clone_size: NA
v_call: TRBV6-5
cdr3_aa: CASSLAGRFTDTQYF
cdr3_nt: TGTGCCAGCTCATTAGCGGGGAGATTCACAGATACGCAGTATTTT

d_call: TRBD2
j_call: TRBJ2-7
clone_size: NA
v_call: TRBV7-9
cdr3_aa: CASSRTSGSYEQYF
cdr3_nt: TGTGCCAGCAGCCGAACTAGCGGGAGTTACGAGCAGTACTTC